This paragraph covers one TCR beta chain sequence. This clone has more than one count but fewer than ten. Its antigen remains undetermined. There are no base qualities to consult, and no much larger clone falls within one base. One collaborating source in Seattle enrolled patients while the patients were actively infected and followed the patients over time throughout the course of disease. The collaborating institutions used their own protocols to collect whole blood in K2EDTA tubes. For TCRbeta analysis, collaborator samples were shipped as frozen whole blood, as isolated PBMCs, or as DNA extracted from either sample type. CDR1 and CDR2, looked up from the germline V gene, are SNHLY and FYNNEI. Trimming takes 3 bases from V and 2 bases from J, and the germline ends sit 8 bases apart. Its CDR3 holds 14 amino acids, cysteine through phenylalanine. Of the read, only the CDR3 DNA is kept; its 42 bases are in frame from base 1.

This sample was taken from a study of blood T cell repertoires in COVID-19 (dated by TCRdb to the early 2020s). A note on the overall study: Samples covering the acute and convalescent phases of COVID-19 were provided by collaborators in the United States, Italy and Spain. The material from the prospective study consisted of cDNA or gDNA derived from T cells, B-cell-depleted T cells, or PBMCs. Deeply sampled blood TCRbeta repertoires from subjects exposed to, actively infected with, or recovered from COVID-19 were included in the dataset. The repertoires were released in a freely available public database intended as a resource for research on the immune response to SARS-CoV-2. Samples came from the ongoing ImmuneRACE study (first 160 participants) plus 1,254 subjects from 6 global collaborators. Sample metadata almost always included a de-identified subject ID, COVID-19 status, age in years and sex. Where HLA class I and class II types were available, the types were taken from metadata supplied by the sample provider, not from assay-based typing.

Results the study describes overall, beyond this receptor: The amount of clinical and demographic metadata varied by source and participant and was provided uncurated.

TCRbeta CDR3 regions were amplified from genomic DNA using the immunoSEQ Assay, a bias-controlled multiplex PCR. The authors' pipeline ran thus. The number of nucleated cells in each sample was estimated by amplification of reference gene primers within the assay. Sequence reads were collapsed and filtered to measure the absolute abundance of every unique TCRbeta CDR3 rearrangement. For each sample, productive Simpson clonality was calculated by taking the square root of Simpson's diversity index across productive rearrangements. Drawn from immuneACCESS, this table holds only the in-frame rearrangements with V and J called that TCRdb kept. Clones are partly lost; checked studies trace under half to an unresolved V gene and leave the rest unexplained. The D gene and trimming were derived from the DNA, and the V and J assignments and clone size from that table. The sample profile shows some 60,000 clones; about 80% of them were found once. The ten largest clones represent roughly a tenth of the sample.

Sample: peripheral blood. The rearrangement joined TRBV2 to TRBJ1-5, with the identity of the D gene unclear. The TCR was taken from a man aged 80 or over with COVID-19, enrolled during active disease. This receptor has the CDR3 CASSDLNGNQPQHF. The DNA sequence is TGTGCCAGCAGTGACCTAAATGGCAATCAGCCCCAGCATTTT.